The 20 T cell receptor beta chains presented below share a single source sample, sequenced in a study of identical twins. MiXCR, applied by TCRdb to the 5' RACE reads, yields one record per CDR3 protein. The sample includes roughly 250,000 distinct CDR3 sequences, roughly 7% of them seen just once. Separately, the same data were catalogued under a study of yellow fever vaccine responses in identical twins.

Sequenced material: memory (CD45RO+) T cells sorted from blood. These receptor sequences come from a woman between 18 and 29 years old in good health.

This clonotype was counted many times. The chain is built from TRBV12-3 or TRBV12-4 and TRBJ2-7; no clear D gene. CDR3 size: 13 residues. The V end lost 0 bases, the J end lost 9 bases, and 12 bases lay between the germline ends. CDR3 DNA: TGTGCCAGCAGTTTAGCGGGGTCGTACCGGCAGTACTTC. It translates to CASSLAGSYRQYF.

The V gene is TRBV20-1, the J gene TRBJ2-7, with D perhaps TRBD1 (6 bases). The V and J ends lost 5 bases and 3 bases respectively, with 20 bases between them. The length of the CDR3 is 15 residues. Germline V CDR1 and CDR2: DFQATT, SNEGSKA (reference sequence). The CDR3 spells CSAALDSRGGYEQYF. The CDR3, as DNA: TGCAGTGCTGCCCTGGACAGCAGAGGTGGCTACGAGCAGTACTTC.

Many counts were recorded for this clonotype. The chain combines TRBV5-4 with TRBJ2-2; 9 positions match TRBD1. CDR3 length: 18 amino acids. V was pared by 0 bases and J by 4 bases, with 10 bases of the junction left unmatched. CDR1 is SGHNT, CDR2 YYREEE, per germline (reference sequence). CDR3 sequence: CASSLGMKGQGGTGELFF. In DNA form, the CDR3 reads TGTGCCAGCAGCTTGGGAATGAAGGGACAGGGCGGCACCGGGGAGCTGTTTTTT.

V is TRBV11-2 and J is TRBJ2-3; D is possibly TRBD1 or TRBD2 (5 bases each). CDR1 is SGHAT and CDR2 is FQNNGV in the germline V gene. The CDR3 totals 14 residues. Trimming took 1 base from V and 5 from J, leaving 10 bases between them. The CDR3 here is CASSLGGTRDTQYF. The CDR3 DNA is TGTGCCAGCAGCTTAGGAGGGACGAGAGATACGCAGTATTTT.

The J gene is TRBJ2-3, the V gene TRBV3-1; TRBD1 or TRBD2 may be the D gene (5 bases each). CDR1 is LGHDT, CDR2 YNNKEL, per germline (reference sequence). The CDR3 covers 16 residues. V lost 4 bases, J lost 2 bases, and 16 bases lay in between. CDR3 region: CASSPEMGTLTDTQYF. CDR3 bases: TGTGCCAGCAGCCCCGAGATGGGGACCCTCACAGATACGCAGTATTTT.

The V call is TRBV18, the J call TRBJ1-1; 10 bases align to TRBD1. The V and J ends lost 3 bases and 4 bases, in that order; junction bases with no gene match: 11. Germline V CDR1 and CDR2: KGHSH, LQKENI. This CDR3 contains 17 residues. The CDR3 DNA is TGTGCCAGCTCACCCTGGACAGGGGGGGCCCTGGGCACTGAAGCTTTCTTT. Its protein is CASSPWTGGALGTEAFF.

This clonotype showed up many times. V gene TRBV3-1 combines with J gene TRBJ2-2, with D hard to call. CDR1 is LGHDT and CDR2 is YNNKEL in the germline V gene (reference sequence). The V end was cut by 0 bases, the J end by 5 bases, with 16 bases between. The CDR3 has 17 amino acids. The CDR3 DNA reads TGTGCCAGCAGCCAAGATGGGAACCGGAAAAAGACCGGGGAGCTGTTTTTT. Translated: CASSQDGNRKKTGELFF.

J is TRBJ2-2 and V is TRBV5-8; no clear D. V lost 0 bases and J 8 bases, leaving 14 bases between the germline ends. Germline CDR1 reads SGHTS; CDR2 reads YDEGEE. The CDR3 is 15 amino acids. As DNA, the CDR3 is TGTGCCAGCAGCTTGGGAGGATGGGGATCAGGGGAGCTGTTTTTT. It codes for CASSLGGWGSGELFF.

The chain uses TRBV20-1 and TRBJ1-1, with a tentative D call TRBD1 (5 bases). CDR3 length: 15 residues. In germline, CDR1 is DFQATT, CDR2 SNEGSKA (reference sequence). V gave up 0 bases and J gave up 4 bases, with 15 bases separating them. CDR3 in amino acids: CSARDSGVGTTEAFF. As DNA, the CDR3 is TGCAGTGCTAGAGACTCAGGCGTGGGGACCACTGAAGCTTTCTTT.

Ten or more counts support this clonotype. The genes are TRBV12-3 or TRBV12-4 and TRBJ2-7; tentative D call: TRBD2 (5 bases). The CDR3 totals 12 residues. V was cut by 3 bases and J by 5 bases, with 8 bases left in between. The CDR3 DNA sequence: TGTGCCAGCAGTTTTCGACTAAACGAGCAGTACTTC. It is translated as CASSFRLNEQYF.

This clonotype has just a few counts. The chain combines TRBV20-1 with TRBJ2-1; 8 nucleotides line up with TRBD2. The CDR3 totals 18 residues. Unmatched junction bases numbered 14, after V lost 0 bases and J lost 4 bases. Germline lookup yields CDR1 DFQATT and CDR2 SNEGSKA (reference sequence). The CDR3 here is CSARDFAPRKRGYNEQFF. The DNA for the CDR3 is TGCAGTGCTAGAGATTTTGCTCCCCGGAAGCGGGGGTACAATGAGCAGTTCTTC.

This clonotype was seen many times. The CDR3 DNA follows: TGTGCCAGCAGCGGATACACCGGGGAGCTGTTTTTT. Translation: CASSGYTGELFF. The chain couples TRBV7-6 to TRBJ2-2; no definite D call. V shed 5 bases and J shed 3 bases, with 4 bases lying between them. Germline V gene sequence: CDR1 SGHVS, CDR2 FNYEAQ. The CDR3 has 12 residues.

This clonotype has a handful of counts. This rearrangement joins TRBV29-1 to TRBJ2-5, with 10 nucleotides matching TRBD1. CDR3 size: 14 residues. Germline V lookup: CDR1 SQVTM, CDR2 ANQGSEA. Trimming cost V 5 bases and J 0 bases; bases outside gene matches: 3. The CDR3 reads CSVRTGGYQETQYF. The CDR3 nucleotides read TGCAGCGTTCGGACAGGGGGGTACCAAGAGACCCAGTACTTC.

At least ten counts were recorded for this clonotype. The J gene is TRBJ2-1, the V gene TRBV4-1; D not certain. This CDR3 is built from 13 residues. CDR1 is MGHRA and CDR2 is YSYEKL in the germline V gene. The V and J ends lost 4 bases and 15 bases respectively, with 19 bases between them. The CDR3 loop is CASSPLLTQVRFF. Written as DNA, the CDR3 is TGCGCCAGCAGCCCCCTACTAACCCAGGTTCGGTTCTTC.

This clonotype showed up many times. CDR3 nucleotides: TGTGCCAGCAGCGGGTGGACAGGGATGAACACTGAAGCTTTCTTT. Its translation: CASSGWTGMNTEAFF. This chain links TRBV3-1 with TRBJ1-1; TRBD1 matches 8 bases. Germline V gene data show CDR1 as LGHDT and CDR2 as YNNKEL (reference sequence). Trimming removed 5 bases from V and 0 bases from J; junction bases left unmatched: 5. This CDR3 region has 15 residues.

The table lists this clonotype with a few counts. The J gene is TRBJ2-2, the V gene TRBV2, with D possibly being TRBD2 (6 bases). The V gene lost 6 bases and the J gene lost 6 bases, with 17 bases spanning the gap. Germline V CDR1 and CDR2: SNHLY, FYNNEI. The CDR3 contains 15 residues. Here the CDR3 DNA reads TGTGCCAGCAGCCGCAGGCGGGATCTAGCCGGGGAGCTGTTTTTT. Translating gives CASSRRRDLAGELFF.

This clonotype was picked up a small number of times. The J gene is TRBJ2-1, the V gene TRBV10-3; the match to TRBD2 covers 12 bases. The V and J ends lost 0 bases and 4 bases, in that order; junction bases with no gene match: 1. CDR1 is ENHRY and CDR2 is SYGVKD in the germline V gene. The CDR3 is 16 amino acids. The CDR3 protein is CAISESTSGRYNEQFF. The DNA for the CDR3 is TGTGCCATCAGTGAGTCGACTAGCGGGAGATACAATGAGCAGTTCTTC.

The rearrangement joins TRBV12-3 or TRBV12-4 to TRBJ2-5; tentatively, D is TRBD1 or TRBD2 (6 bases each). The CDR3 spans 13 residues. V lost 6 bases and J 4 bases, leaving 12 bases between the germline ends. The CDR3 DNA sequence: TGTGCCAGCAGGACCTGGGGGGCAGAGACCCAGTACTTC. This encodes CASRTWGAETQYF.

This sequence joins TRBV6-5 and TRBJ2-5, with 10 nucleotides matching TRBD2. The CDR3 loop spans 15 amino acids. Germline assignment: CDR1 MNHEY and CDR2 SVGAGI. With V trimmed by 0 bases and J by 4 bases, 2 bases remained unmatched. CDR3 region: CASSYSAGGPETQYF. CDR3 bases: TGTGCCAGCAGTTACTCAGCGGGGGGGCCAGAGACCCAGTACTTC.

This clonotype was observed a few times. For the CDR3, the DNA is TGCAGTGCTAGAGATGGGGCGGGAGGGTTCTACGAGCAGTACTTC. Residues: CSARDGAGGFYEQYF. The chain combines TRBV20-1 with TRBJ2-7; 9 bases agree with TRBD2. With V trimmed by 0 bases and J by 3 bases, 6 bases remained unmatched. The CDR3 is made up of 15 amino acids. Germline V lookup: CDR1 DFQATT, CDR2 SNEGSKA (reference sequence).